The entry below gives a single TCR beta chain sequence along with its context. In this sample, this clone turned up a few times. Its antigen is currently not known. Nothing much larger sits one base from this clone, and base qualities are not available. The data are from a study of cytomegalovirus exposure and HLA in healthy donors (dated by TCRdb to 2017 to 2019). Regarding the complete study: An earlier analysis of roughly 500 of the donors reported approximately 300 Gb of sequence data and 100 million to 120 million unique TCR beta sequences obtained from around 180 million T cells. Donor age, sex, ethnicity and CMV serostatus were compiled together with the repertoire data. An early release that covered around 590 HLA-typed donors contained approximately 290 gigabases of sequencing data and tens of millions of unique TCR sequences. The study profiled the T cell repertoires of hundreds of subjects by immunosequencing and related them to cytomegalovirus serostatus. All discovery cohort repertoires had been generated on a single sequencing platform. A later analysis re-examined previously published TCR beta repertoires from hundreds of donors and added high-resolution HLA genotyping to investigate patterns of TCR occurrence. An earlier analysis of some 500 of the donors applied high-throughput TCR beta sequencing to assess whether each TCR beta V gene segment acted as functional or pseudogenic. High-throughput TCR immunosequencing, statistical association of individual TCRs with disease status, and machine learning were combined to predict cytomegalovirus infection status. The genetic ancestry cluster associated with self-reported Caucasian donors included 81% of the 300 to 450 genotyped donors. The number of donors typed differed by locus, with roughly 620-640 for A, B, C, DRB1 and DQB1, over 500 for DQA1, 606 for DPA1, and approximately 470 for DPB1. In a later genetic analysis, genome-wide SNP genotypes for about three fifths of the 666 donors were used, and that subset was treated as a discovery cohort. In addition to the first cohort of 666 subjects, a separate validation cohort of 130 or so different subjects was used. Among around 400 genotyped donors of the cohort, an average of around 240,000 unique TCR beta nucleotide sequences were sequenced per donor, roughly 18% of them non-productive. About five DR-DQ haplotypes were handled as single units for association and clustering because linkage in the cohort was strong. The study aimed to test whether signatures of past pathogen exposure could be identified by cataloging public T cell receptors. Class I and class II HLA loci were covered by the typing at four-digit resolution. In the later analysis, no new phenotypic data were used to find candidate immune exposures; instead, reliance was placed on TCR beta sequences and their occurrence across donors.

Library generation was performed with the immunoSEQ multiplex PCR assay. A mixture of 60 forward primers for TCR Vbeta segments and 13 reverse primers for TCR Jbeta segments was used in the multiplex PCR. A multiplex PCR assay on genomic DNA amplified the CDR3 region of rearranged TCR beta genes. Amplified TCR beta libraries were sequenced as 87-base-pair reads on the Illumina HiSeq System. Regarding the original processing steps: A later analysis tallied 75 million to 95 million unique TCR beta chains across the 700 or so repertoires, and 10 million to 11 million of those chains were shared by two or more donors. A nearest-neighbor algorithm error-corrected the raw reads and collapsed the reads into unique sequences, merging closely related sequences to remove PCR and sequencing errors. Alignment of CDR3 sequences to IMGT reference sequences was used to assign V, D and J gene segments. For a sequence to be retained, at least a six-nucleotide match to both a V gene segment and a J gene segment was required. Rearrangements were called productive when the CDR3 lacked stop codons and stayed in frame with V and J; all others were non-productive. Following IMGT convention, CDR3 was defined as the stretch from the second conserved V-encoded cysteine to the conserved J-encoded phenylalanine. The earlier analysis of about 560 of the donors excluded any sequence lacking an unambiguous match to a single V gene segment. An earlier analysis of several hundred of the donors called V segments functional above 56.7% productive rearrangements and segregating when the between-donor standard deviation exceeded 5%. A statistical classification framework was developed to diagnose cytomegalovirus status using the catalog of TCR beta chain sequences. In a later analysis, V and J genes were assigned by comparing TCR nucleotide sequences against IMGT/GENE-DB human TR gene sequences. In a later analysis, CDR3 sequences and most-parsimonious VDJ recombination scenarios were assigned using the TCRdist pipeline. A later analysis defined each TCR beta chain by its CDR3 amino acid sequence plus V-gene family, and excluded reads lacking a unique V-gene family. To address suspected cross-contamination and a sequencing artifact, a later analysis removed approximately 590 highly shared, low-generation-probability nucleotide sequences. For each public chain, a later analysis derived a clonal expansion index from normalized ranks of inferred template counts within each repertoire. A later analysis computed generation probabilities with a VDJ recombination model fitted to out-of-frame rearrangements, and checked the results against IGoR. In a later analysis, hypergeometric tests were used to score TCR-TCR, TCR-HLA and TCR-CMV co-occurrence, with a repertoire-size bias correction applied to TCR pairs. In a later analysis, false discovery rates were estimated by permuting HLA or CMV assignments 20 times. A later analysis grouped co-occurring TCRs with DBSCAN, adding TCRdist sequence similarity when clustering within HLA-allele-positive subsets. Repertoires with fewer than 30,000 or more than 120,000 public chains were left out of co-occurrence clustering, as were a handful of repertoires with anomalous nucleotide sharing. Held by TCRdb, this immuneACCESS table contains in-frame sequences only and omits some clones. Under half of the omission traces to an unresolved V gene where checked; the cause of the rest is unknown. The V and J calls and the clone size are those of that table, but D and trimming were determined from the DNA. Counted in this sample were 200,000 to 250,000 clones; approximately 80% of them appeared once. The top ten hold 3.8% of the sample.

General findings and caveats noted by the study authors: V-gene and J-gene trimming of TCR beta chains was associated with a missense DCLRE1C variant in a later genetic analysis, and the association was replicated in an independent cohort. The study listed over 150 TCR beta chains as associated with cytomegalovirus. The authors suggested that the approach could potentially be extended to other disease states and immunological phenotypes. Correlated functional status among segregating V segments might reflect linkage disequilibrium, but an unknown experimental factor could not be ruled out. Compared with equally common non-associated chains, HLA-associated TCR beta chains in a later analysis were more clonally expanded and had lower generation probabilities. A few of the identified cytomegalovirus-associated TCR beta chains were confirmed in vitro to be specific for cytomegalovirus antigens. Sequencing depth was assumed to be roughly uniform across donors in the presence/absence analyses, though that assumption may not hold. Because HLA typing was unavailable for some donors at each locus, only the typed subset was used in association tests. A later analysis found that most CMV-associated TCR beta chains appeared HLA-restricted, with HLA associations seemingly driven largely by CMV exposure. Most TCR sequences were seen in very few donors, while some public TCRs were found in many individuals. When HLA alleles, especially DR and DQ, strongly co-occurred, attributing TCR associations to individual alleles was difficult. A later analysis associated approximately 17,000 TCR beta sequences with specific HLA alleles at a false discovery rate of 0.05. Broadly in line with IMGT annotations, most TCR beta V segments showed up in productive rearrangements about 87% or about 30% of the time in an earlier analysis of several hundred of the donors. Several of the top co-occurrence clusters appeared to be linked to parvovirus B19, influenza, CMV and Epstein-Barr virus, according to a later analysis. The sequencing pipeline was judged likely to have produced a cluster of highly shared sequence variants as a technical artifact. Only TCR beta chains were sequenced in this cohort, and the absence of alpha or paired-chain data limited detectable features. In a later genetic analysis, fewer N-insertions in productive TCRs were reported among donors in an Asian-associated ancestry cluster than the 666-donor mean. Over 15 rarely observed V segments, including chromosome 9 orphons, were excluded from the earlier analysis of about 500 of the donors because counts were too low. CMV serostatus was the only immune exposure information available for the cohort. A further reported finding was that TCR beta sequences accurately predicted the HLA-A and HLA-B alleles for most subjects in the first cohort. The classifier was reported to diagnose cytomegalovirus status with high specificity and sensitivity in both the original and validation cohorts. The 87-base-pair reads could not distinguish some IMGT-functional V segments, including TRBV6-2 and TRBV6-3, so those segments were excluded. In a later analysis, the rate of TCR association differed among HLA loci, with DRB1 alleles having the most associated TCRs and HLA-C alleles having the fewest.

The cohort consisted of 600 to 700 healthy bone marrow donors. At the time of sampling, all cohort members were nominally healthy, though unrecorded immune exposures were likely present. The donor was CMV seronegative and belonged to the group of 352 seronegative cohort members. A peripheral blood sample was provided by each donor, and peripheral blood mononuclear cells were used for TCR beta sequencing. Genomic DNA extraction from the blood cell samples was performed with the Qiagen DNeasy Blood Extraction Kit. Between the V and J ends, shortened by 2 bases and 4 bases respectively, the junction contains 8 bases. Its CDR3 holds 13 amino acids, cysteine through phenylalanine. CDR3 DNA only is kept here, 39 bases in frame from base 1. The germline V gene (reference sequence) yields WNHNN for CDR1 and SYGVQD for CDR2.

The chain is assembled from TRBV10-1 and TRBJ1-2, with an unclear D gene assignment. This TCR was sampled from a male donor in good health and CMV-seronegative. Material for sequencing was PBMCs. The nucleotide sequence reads TGCGCCAGCAGTGAGGACAAACTCTATGGCTACACCTTC. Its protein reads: CASSEDKLYGYTF.